The 2 T cell receptor beta chains below come from one sample, sequenced in a study of radiotherapy plus CTLA-4 blockade in lung cancer. Sequencing was performed with immunoSEQ multiplex PCR; in TCRdb, only in-frame clones are kept and a portion is missing. The sample lists approximately 45,000 clones, roughly 63% occurring once. This specimen consisted of peripheral blood, obtained from a patient treated with radiotherapy plus ipilimumab. The receptors here all came from a human donor with non-small cell lung cancer who had a partial response to radiotherapy plus ipilimumab.

CDR3 sequence (DNA): TGTGCCAGCAGCTTATCATTTAGTCGGTTGAACTATGGCTACACCTTC. This encodes CASSLSFSRLNYGYTF. V is TRBV7-9 and J is TRBJ1-2; no firm D call. Trimming removed 2 bases at V and 2 bases at J, with 15 bases between. The CDR3 consists of 16 residues. From germline, CDR1 is SEHNR and CDR2 FQNEAQ (reference sequence).

The chain recombines TRBV7-8 with TRBJ2-2; D gene uncertain. The germline CDR1 and CDR2 sequences are SGHVS and FQNEAQ. This CDR3 spans 13 amino acids. V gave up 1 base and J gave up 7 bases, with 7 bases separating them. The chain's CDR3 is CASSLGEIGELFF. The DNA for the CDR3 is TGTGCCAGCAGCTTAGGAGAGATCGGGGAGCTGTTTTTT.